The source of this T cell receptor (beta chain) is a study of blood T cell repertoires in COVID-19. Study context: Acute and convalescent COVID-19 specimens originated in the United States, Italy and Spain. In each case, the material was cDNA or gDNA derived from T cells, B-cell-depleted T cells, or PBMCs.

Per the study methods: The assay estimated nucleated cells by amplifying reference gene primers. This table comes from immunoSEQ multiplex PCR, and its TCRdb copy is limited to in-frame clones, with some not included. The V and J calls and the clone size are those of that table, but D and trimming were determined from the DNA. This table has approximately 180,000 clones, around 85% appearing once. In this sample, this clone turned up once. While infection was still active, Seattle patients were enrolled and then followed longitudinally. Germline assignment: CDR1 LNHDA and CDR2 SQIVND (reference sequence). The CDR3 has 14 residues. J lost 5 bases, V lost 7 bases, and 9 bases had no gene match.

Sequencing used peripheral blood. The sequence derives from a person aged 65-85 years with COVID-19, enrolled during active disease. The chain links TRBV19 to TRBJ2-5; TRBD2 aligns across 8 bases. The CDR3 is CASTQRGLGETQYF. The CDR3 nucleotides are TGTGCCAGTACTCAGCGGGGGCTCGGGGAGACCCAGTACTTC.